Following are 19 T cell receptor beta chains from one sample sequenced in a study of spatial heterogeneity in lung cancer. The time point was: sample taken at primary tumor resection. TCRdb fed the 5' RACE reads into MiXCR, producing one record per CDR3 protein. The table includes fewer than 15,000 distinct CDR3 sequences, under 7% detected once. No antigen has been identified for these receptors. General study points: Tumoral mutation counts were tracked by counts of expanded intratumoral alpha and beta TCRs.

Sequences were derived from lung tumor tissue, sampled at surgery. These receptor sequences come from a female donor with early-stage non-small cell lung cancer.

This clonotype is judged medium-sized. This sequence joins TRBV7-9 and TRBJ2-7; D is undetermined. The CDR3 loop spans 11 amino acids. Germline-derived CDR1 and CDR2 are SEHNR and FQNEAQ (reference sequence). The germline V and J ends were trimmed by 4 bases and 7 bases, with 8 bases remaining between them. CDR3 sequence reads: CASSSLSEQYF. Here the CDR3 DNA reads TGTGCCAGCAGCTCCCTCTCGGAGCAGTACTTC.

In this sample, this clonotype turned up many times. The V and J genes are TRBV5-1 and TRBJ1-2, with 8 bases lining up with TRBD1. Losses at the gene ends were 6 bases for V and 6 bases for J; bases not matched to a gene: 7. CDR1 is SGHRS, CDR2 YFSETQ, per germline. There are 13 residues in the CDR3. The CDR3, as DNA: TGCGCCAGCACGGACAGGGAGGGCAATGGCTACACCTTC. Amino acid sequence: CASTDREGNGYTF. The full variable domain, with the rest looked up from reference TRBV5-1 and TRBJ1-2, is KAGVTQTPRYLIKTRGQQVTLSCSPISGHRSVSWYQQTPGQGLQFLFEYFSETQRNKGNFPGRFSGRQFSNSRSEMNVSTLELGDSALYLCASTDREGNGYTFGSGTRLTVV.

This clonotype ranks as medium-sized. V gene TRBV10-3 combines with J gene TRBJ2-7; TRBD1 matches 8 bases. There are 13 residues in the CDR3. CDR1 and CDR2 (germline): ENHRY, SYGVKD. The trim removed 6 bases at V and 4 bases at J, leaving 5 bases unmatched. The CDR3 DNA sequence: TGTGCCATCAGAGGGACAGGAAGGTACGAGCAGTACTTC. Protein: CAIRGTGRYEQYF.

Judged by abundance, this clonotype is medium-sized. The chain has TRBV12-3 or TRBV12-4 and TRBJ1-2; D perhaps matches TRBD1 (6 bases). CDR3 length: 14 residues. Trimming removed 2 bases at V and 5 bases at J, with 12 bases between. The CDR3 spells CASSLIPGTYGYTF. The CDR3 region has the DNA TGTGCCAGCAGTTTAATTCCCGGGACATATGGCTACACCTTC.

In its sample, this clonotype is medium-sized. The CDR3 region has the DNA TGTGCCAGCAGCCTGAGGAGCGCTACAGGGGCCAACGTCCTGACTTTC. It is translated as CASSLRSATGANVLTF. The rearrangement links TRBV5-4 to TRBJ2-6; D gene uncertain. The CDR3 sequence is 16 residues long. Germline lookup yields CDR1 SGHNT and CDR2 YYREEE (reference sequence). Trimming took off 4 bases at V and 4 bases at J, with 15 bases between the two ends. Based on the CDR3 plus reference TRBV5-4 and TRBJ2-6, the full variable domain is ETGVTQSPTHLIKTRGQQVTLRCSSQSGHNTVSWYQQALGQGPQFIFQYYREEENGRGNFPPRFSGLQFPNYSSELNVNALELDDSALYLCASSLRSATGANVLTFGAGSRLTVL.

This clonotype was seen repeatedly, ten times or more. The V and J genes are TRBV29-1 and TRBJ1-1, with D perhaps TRBD1 (5 bases). The length of the CDR3 is 12 residues. V was pared by 7 bases and J by 7 bases, with 16 bases between. CDR1 is SQVTM, CDR2 ANQGSEA, per germline. In nucleotides, the CDR3 is TGCAGCGCTAACCGGGCGGGGGATGAAGCTTTCTTT. Translated: CSANRAGDEAFF.

This clonotype was seen repeatedly, ten times or more. The CDR3 region has the DNA TGTGCCAGCAGCTTAGGGTTCACCTCTAACTATGGCTACACCTTC. It is translated as CASSLGFTSNYGYTF. The V gene is TRBV7-9, the J gene TRBJ1-2; D ambiguous. Per germline, CDR1 SEHNR and CDR2 FQNEAQ (reference sequence). Trimming took off 1 base at V and 0 bases at J, with 9 bases between the two ends. This CDR3 is built from 15 residues.

This clonotype was seen repeatedly, ten times or more. The chain carries TRBV27 and TRBJ1-6, with 7 positions matching TRBD1. The germline V gene encodes CDR1 MNHEY and CDR2 SMNVEV (reference sequence). The CDR3 spans 15 residues. The trim removed 8 bases at V and 1 base at J, leaving 5 bases unmatched. The DNA for the CDR3 is TGTGCCAGCCGACAGGGTGCATCCTATAATTCACCCCTCCACTTT. Translating it yields CASRQGASYNSPLHF.

This clonotype was picked up many times. J is TRBJ2-7 and V is TRBV9; D could derive from TRBD1 or TRBD2 (6 bases each). Germline values: CDR1 SGDLS, CDR2 YYNGEE. The CDR3 is made up of 13 amino acids. Trimming removed 2 bases from V and 3 bases from J, with 9 bases in between. The CDR3 loop reads CASSVEGDYEQYF. In DNA, the CDR3 is TGTGCCAGCAGCGTGGAGGGGGACTACGAGCAGTACTTC. Combining the CDR3 with reference TRBV9 and TRBJ2-7 gives the whole variable domain DSGVTQTPKHLITATGQRVTLRCSPRSGDLSVYWYQQSLDQGLQFLIQYYNGEERAKGNILERFSAQQFPDLHSELNLSSLELGDSALYFCASSVEGDYEQYFGPGTRLTVT.

This clonotype was found many times. V usage is TRBV5-1 and J usage is TRBJ1-6, with 9 nucleotides matching TRBD1. Germline trimming cut 3 bases from V and 8 bases from J; bases unmatched to any gene: 6. Looked up from germline, CDR1 is SGHRS and CDR2 is YFSETQ. The CDR3 totals 15 residues. The CDR3 region is CASSSTGGWDSPLHF. The CDR3 region has the DNA TGCGCCAGCAGCTCTACAGGGGGCTGGGATTCACCCCTCCACTTT.

This clonotype ranks as medium-sized (0.01 to 0.1%). The chain is built from TRBV2 and TRBJ2-7; D is unclear. This CDR3 comprises 13 residues. V was trimmed by 4 bases and J by 4 bases, leaving 11 bases between them. Germline CDR1 and CDR2: SNHLY and FYNNEI. The DNA for the CDR3 is TGTGCCAGCAGTGTTCGGCAGGCGTACGAGCAGTACTTC. Protein sequence: CASSVRQAYEQYF.

This clonotype was detected many times. The V gene is TRBV4-2, the J gene TRBJ2-7; TRBD1 matches at 7 bases. CDR1 is LGHNA, CDR2 YNFKEQ, per germline. Trimming at V came to 4 bases and at J to 1 base, leaving 7 bases not matched to a gene. The CDR3 loop spans 15 amino acids. CDR3: CASSRDRATSYEQYF. CDR3 in DNA: TGTGCCAGCAGCCGCGACAGGGCAACATCCTACGAGCAGTACTTC.

This clonotype showed up many times. The rearrangement uses TRBV2 and TRBJ2-7; D not certain. The CDR3 is 11 residues long. Trimming left V 10 bases short and J 4 bases short, with 11 bases between. Germline V lookup: CDR1 SNHLY, CDR2 FYNNEI. DNA for the CDR3: TGTGCCACCACCCCCTGGTACGAGCAGTACTTC. It codes for CATTPWYEQYF.

This chain uses TRBV5-4 with TRBJ2-3; 8 bases are a match to TRBD2. Per germline, CDR1 SGHNT and CDR2 YYREEE (reference sequence). CDR3 length: 15 residues. With V trimmed by 0 bases and J by 5 bases, 5 bases remained unmatched. The CDR3 nucleotides are TGTGCCAGCAGCTTGGCGGGGGGGCCCGGAGATACGCAGTATTTT. Its translation: CASSLAGGPGDTQYF.

This clonotype was counted many times. The rearrangement joins TRBV9 to TRBJ2-7, with TRBD2 matching 10 bases. The CDR3 contains 14 residues. V was pared by 0 bases and J by 3 bases, with 0 bases of the junction left unmatched. Germline assignment: CDR1 SGDLS and CDR2 YYNGEE. The CDR3 loop is CASSVASGGYEQYF. CDR3 nucleotide sequence: TGTGCCAGCAGCGTAGCTAGCGGGGGCTACGAGCAGTACTTC.

There are many counts of this clonotype. CDR3: CASTQQGIEAFF. The CDR3 nucleotides read TGTGCCAGCACCCAACAGGGGATTGAAGCTTTCTTT. The chain combines TRBV7-9 with TRBJ1-1; TRBD1 matches at 7 bases. The CDR3 has 12 amino acids. Germline CDR1 is SEHNR and CDR2 is FQNEAQ (reference sequence). Unmatched junction bases numbered 6, after V lost 7 bases and J lost 7 bases.

This clonotype was seen repeatedly, ten times or more. The chain combines TRBV2 with TRBJ1-1, with a possible D match to TRBD1 (6 bases). V was pared by 6 bases and J by 4 bases, with 15 bases between. CDR1 is SNHLY and CDR2 is FYNNEI in the germline V gene. This CDR3 region has 14 residues. The CDR3 nucleotides are TGTGCCAGCAGATTACAGGGTAGTGGCACTGAAGCTTTCTTT. The encoded protein is CASRLQGSGTEAFF.

This clonotype has a count of ten or more. This chain joins TRBV3-1 and TRBJ2-6; 9 nucleotides match TRBD1. Per the germline V gene, CDR1 is LGHDT and CDR2 is YNNKEL (reference sequence). V shed 4 bases and J 0 bases; nucleotides not matched to a gene: 4. The CDR3 covers 17 residues. The CDR3 DNA sequence: TGTGCCAGCAGCCGGGGACAGGGTAACTCTGGGGCCAACGTCCTGACTTTC. Amino acids: CASSRGQGNSGANVLTF.

This clonotype has at least ten counts. The V call is TRBV12-3 or TRBV12-4, the J call TRBJ1-2; D is uncertain. The V gene lost 4 bases and the J gene lost 1 base, with 7 bases spanning the gap. The CDR3 has 13 residues. The CDR3 DNA sequence: TGTGCCAGCAGTTCCTCCTATAACTATGGCTACACCTTC. It specifies CASSSSYNYGYTF.